The clone carrying this TCR beta chain was detected once. The CDR3 has 14 amino acids. CDR1 is SGHTA, CDR2 FQGNSA, per germline. V gave up 3 bases and J gave up 4 bases; unmatched junction bases: 3. This record belongs to a study of blood T cell repertoires in COVID-19. At the level of the study: The origin of the acute and convalescent COVID-19 samples was the United States, Italy and Spain. From T cells, B-cell-depleted T cells, or PBMCs came the material, which was cDNA or gDNA.

Original processing methods: Researchers report that nucleated cell counts were estimated from reference gene primer amplification. Clones were read by immunoSEQ multiplex PCR, and TCRdb kept only the in-frame ones, dropping some. D and trimming were read from the DNA, whereas the V and J calls and clone size are those reported in that table. Here the sample spans about 250,000 clones, 88% being singletons. Input material: peripheral blood. This clonotype was obtained from a woman aged 40-49 years who had recovered from COVID-19. The V gene is TRBV7-2, the J gene TRBJ2-3; 8 bases align to TRBD1. In DNA, the CDR3 is TGTGCCAGCAGCTTCCGGACAGGGCCAGATACGCAGTATTTT. The encoded protein is CASSFRTGPDTQYF. Supplemented by reference TRBV7-2 and TRBJ2-3, the full variable domain reads GAGVSQSPSNKVTEKGKDVELRCDPISGHTALYWYRQSLGQGLEFLIYFQGNSAPDKSGLPSDRFSAERTGGSVSTLTIQRTQQEDSAVYLCASSFRTGPDTQYFGPGTRLTVL.